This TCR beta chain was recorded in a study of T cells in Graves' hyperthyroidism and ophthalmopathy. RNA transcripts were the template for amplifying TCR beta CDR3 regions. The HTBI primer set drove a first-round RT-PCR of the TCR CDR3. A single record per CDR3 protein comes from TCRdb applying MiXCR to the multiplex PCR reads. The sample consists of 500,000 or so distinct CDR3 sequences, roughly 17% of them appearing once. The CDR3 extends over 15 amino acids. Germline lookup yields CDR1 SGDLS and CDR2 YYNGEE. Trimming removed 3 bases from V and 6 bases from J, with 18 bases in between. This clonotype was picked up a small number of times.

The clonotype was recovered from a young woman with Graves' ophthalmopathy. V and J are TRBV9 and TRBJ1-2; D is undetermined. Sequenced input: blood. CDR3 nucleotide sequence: TGTGCCAGCAGCGGAACCGGGTCTCCGGGGAATGGCTACACCTTC. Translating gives CASSGTGSPGNGYTF.